A single sample is the source of the 29 T cell receptor beta chains below, sequenced in a study of shared T cell receptors in the human thymus. TCRdb's copy holds only in-frame clones and misses some; the assay was immunoSEQ multiplex PCR. This sample has some 700,000 clones, with more than 75% found just once. These data also featured in a second study, about human thymus T cells.

Material: thymocytes. These receptors came from a boy younger than two with a congenital heart defect.

The chain is built from TRBV7-9 and TRBJ2-7, with 10 positions matching TRBD1. CDR1 SEHNR and CDR2 FQNEAQ come from the germline V gene (reference sequence). CDR3 length: 15 amino acids. V dropped 5 bases and J dropped 3; count of bases not matched to a gene: 7. The CDR3 DNA reads TGTGCCAGCAGCCCTTGGACAGGGGGTCTCTACGAGCAGTACTTC. This translates into CASSPWTGGLYEQYF.

The rearrangement uses TRBV6-5 and TRBJ2-2; TRBD1 matches at 8 bases. There are 15 residues in the CDR3. Germline V lookup: CDR1 MNHEY, CDR2 SVGAGI. V trimming: 2 bases; J trimming: 5 bases; junction bases outside the gene matches: 4. The CDR3 spells CASSYDRGPTGELFF. CDR3 nucleotides: TGTGCCAGCAGTTACGACAGGGGACCAACCGGGGAGCTGTTTTTT.

The chain has TRBV28 and TRBJ2-3, with 7 bases that match TRBD2. The V and J ends lost 6 bases and 2 bases, in that order; junction bases with no gene match: 8. This CDR3 spans 15 amino acids. Germline V gene data show CDR1 as MDHEN and CDR2 as SYDVKM. CDR3 in amino acids: CASSLRAGDTDTQYF. The CDR3 region has the DNA TGTGCCAGCAGCCTTCGGGCGGGGGACACAGATACGCAGTATTTT.

The chain joins TRBV5-3 to TRBJ2-7; D possibly corresponds to TRBD1 (6 bases). TRBV5-3 is an open reading frame, and its role is uncertain. CDR3 length equals 17 residues. The V end was cut by 2 bases, the J end by 2 bases, with 20 bases between. In DNA form, the CDR3 reads TGTGCCAGAAGCTTCCGTAGGGTGCAGGGGCCAACCTACGAGCAGTACTTC. Translation: CARSFRRVQGPTYEQYF.

The chain recombines TRBV4-1 with TRBJ2-7; 7 bases map to TRBD2. The CDR3 has 18 amino acids. Germline-derived CDR1 and CDR2 are MGHRA and YSYEKL. The V and J ends lost 1 base and 2 bases, in that order; junction bases with no gene match: 14. CDR3 nucleotides: TGCGCCAGCAGCCAAGTCCTTGCGGGAGAGCTAATCGCCTACGAGCAGTACTTC. This codes for CASSQVLAGELIAYEQYF.

The chain uses TRBV27 and TRBJ2-7; D is perhaps TRBD1 (5 bases). CDR1 MNHEY and CDR2 SMNVEV come from the germline V gene (reference sequence). This CDR3 has 11 amino acids. Trimming removed 8 bases from V and 3 bases from J, with 8 bases in between. The CDR3 sequence: CASGQIYEQYF. CDR3 DNA: TGTGCCAGCGGACAAATCTACGAGCAGTACTTC.

About this clone: Other nucleotide sequences in the sample specify the same CDR3. The CDR3 DNA sequence: TGTGCCAGCAGCTTGGGAGGGGGCGGCACAGATACGCAGTATTTT. Amino acid sequence: CASSLGGGGTDTQYF. The chain carries TRBV5-6 and TRBJ2-3; 7 bases map to TRBD1. The CDR3 spans 15 residues. Germline loops: CDR1 SGHDT, CDR2 YYEEEE. The junction had 2 bases not matched to a gene; V was cut back by 0 bases and J by 1 base.

The chain joins TRBV29-1 to TRBJ2-3; D is perhaps TRBD1 (6 bases). Germline CDR1 and CDR2: SQVTM and ANQGSEA. Trimming stripped 4 bases from V and 1 base from J, with 9 bases between. This CDR3 comprises 13 residues. CDR3 amino acids: CSVGRTGTDTQYF. The DNA of the CDR3 is TGCAGCGTTGGGAGGACAGGCACAGATACGCAGTATTTT.

This clone was found a few times. The V call is TRBV4-3, the J call TRBJ1-4, with D perhaps TRBD1 (5 bases). CDR1 and CDR2 (germline): LGHNA, YSLEER. The CDR3 has 15 residues. V was pared by 4 bases and J by 3 bases, with 12 bases between. CDR3 region: CASSPRSGANEKLFF. CDR3 bases: TGCGCCAGCAGCCCCCGATCGGGGGCTAATGAAAAACTGTTTTTT.

This clone showed up just a few times. The chain uses TRBV6-1 and TRBJ2-3; 11 nucleotides agree with TRBD1. CDR1 is MNHNS and CDR2 is SASEGT in the germline V gene. Trimming removed 8 bases from V and 2 bases from J; junction bases left unmatched: 6. The CDR3 contains 15 residues. The DNA for the CDR3 is TGTGCCAGCCTTGGGACAGGGGGTGACACAGATACGCAGTATTTT. Translated: CASLGTGGDTDTQYF.

This chain connects TRBV4-3 to TRBJ1-2; maybe TRBD1 (6 bases). Trimming shortened V by 3 bases and J by 0 bases, and 14 bases separated the two germline ends. Germline CDR1 is LGHNA and CDR2 is YSLEER. The CDR3 has 16 amino acids. In DNA form, the CDR3 reads TGCGCCAGCAGCCATATTCCGGGACACCCTAACTATGGCTACACCTTC. Its translation: CASSHIPGHPNYGYTF.

J is TRBJ1-4 and V is TRBV5-6, with D maybe TRBD1 (6 bases). V was cut by 0 bases and J by 5 bases, with 8 bases left in between. The CDR3 length is 14 residues. Germline V lookup: CDR1 SGHDT, CDR2 YYEEEE. The CDR3 DNA sequence: TGTGCCAGCAGCTTGGGGACAGCGAATGAAAAACTGTTTTTT. Translation: CASSLGTANEKLFF.

This clone appeared a single time. V gene TRBV7-8 combines with J gene TRBJ2-3; perhaps TRBD2 as D (6 bases). The CDR3 runs 17 residues. Looked up from germline, CDR1 is SGHVS and CDR2 is FQNEAQ. Trimming pared 1 base from V and 7 bases from J, leaving 21 bases between. CDR3 DNA sequence: TGTGCCAGCAGCTTAGAATTTTCGCACCAGGAGGGACATACGCAGTATTTT. Its protein product is CASSLEFSHQEGHTQYF. The full variable domain, its missing parts supplied by reference TRBV7-8 and TRBJ2-3, is GAGVSQSPRYKVAKRGQDVALRCDPISGHVSLFWYQQALGQGPEFLTYFQNEAQLDKSGLPSDRFFAERPEGSVSTLKIQRTQQEDSAVYLCASSLEFSHQEGHTQYFGPGTRLTVL.

This rearrangement joins TRBV4-3 to TRBJ2-7; 9 bases map to TRBD1. Germline V gene sequence: CDR1 LGHNA, CDR2 YSLEER. This CDR3 is 17 amino acids long. V lost 3 bases and J lost 2; bases outside the gene matches: 11. Written as DNA, the CDR3 is TGCGCCAGCAGCCAGGAAGGACAGGGGCCGATAACCTACGAGCAGTACTTC. It specifies CASSQEGQGPITYEQYF.

J is TRBJ1-1 and V is TRBV6-5, with D possibly TRBD1 on 5 matching bases. V was pared by 0 bases and J by 3 bases, with 14 bases between. The CDR3 is 16 residues long. Germline V lookup: CDR1 MNHEY, CDR2 SVGAGI. The CDR3 is CASSYSSVGGDTEAFF. The CDR3 DNA sequence: TGTGCCAGCAGTTACTCGAGCGTCGGGGGGGACACTGAAGCTTTCTTT.

The CDR3 protein is CASSEGTGGTFQPQHF. As DNA, the CDR3 is TGTGCCAGCAGTGAAGGGACAGGGGGCACGTTTCAGCCCCAGCATTTT. The chain combines TRBV2 with TRBJ1-5; 11 bases align to TRBD1. The CDR3 totals 16 residues. V shed 1 base, J shed 6 bases, and the junction held 5 bases outside the gene matches. The germline gives CDR1 SNHLY, CDR2 FYNNEI.

This clone was observed once. The CDR3 nucleotides read TGCGCCAGCAGCCGACTAGCGGACTCCTACGAGCAGTACTTC. It specifies CASSRLADSYEQYF. The J gene is TRBJ2-7, the V gene TRBV5-1, with 9 bases identical to TRBD2. The germline gives CDR1 SGHRS, CDR2 YFSETQ. The CDR3 loop spans 14 amino acids. Trimming at V came to 4 bases and at J to 0 bases, leaving 2 bases not matched to a gene.

The chain is built from TRBV28 and TRBJ2-7, with D maybe TRBD2 (6 bases). This CDR3 contains 14 residues. The germline V and J ends were trimmed by 5 bases and 6 bases, with 17 bases remaining between them. The germline CDR1 and CDR2 sequences are MDHEN and SYDVKM. The DNA of the CDR3 is TGTGCCAGCAGTCCGGGACTTTACCGAGGCGAGCAGTACTTC. Its translation: CASSPGLYRGEQYF.

The genes are TRBV4-3 and TRBJ2-2, with a possible D match to TRBD2 (6 bases). The length of the CDR3 is 15 residues. V lost 8 bases, J lost 0 bases, and 13 bases lay in between. Germline V lookup: CDR1 LGHNA, CDR2 YSLEER. CDR3 nucleotide sequence: TGCGCCAGCGGACAAGCGGGTACGAACACCGGGGAGCTGTTTTTT. It translates to CASGQAGTNTGELFF.

The chain couples TRBV5-1 to TRBJ2-3; 8 nucleotides align to TRBD2. Germline CDR1 is SGHRS and CDR2 is YFSETQ. With 6 bases clipped from V and 4 bases from J, the junction kept 4 bases outside the gene matches. There are 13 residues in the CDR3. The CDR3 protein is CASTTGGADTQYF. The CDR3 DNA sequence: TGCGCCAGCACAACGGGAGGGGCAGATACGCAGTATTTT.

The rearrangement joins TRBV25-1 to TRBJ2-5, with TRBD1 matching 8 bases. Germline loops: CDR1 MGHDK, CDR2 SYGVNS. V shed 4 bases and J 1 base; nucleotides not matched to a gene: 2. CDR3 size: 14 residues. DNA of the CDR3: TGTGCCAGCAGTGGGACAGGGACCCAAGAGACCCAGTACTTC. This translates into CASSGTGTQETQYF.

The chain carries TRBV28 and TRBJ1-1; no reliable D call. Trimming stripped 6 bases from V and 0 bases from J, with 11 bases between. The V gene's germline CDR1 is MDHEN and CDR2 SYDVKM. The length of the CDR3 is 14 residues. The CDR3 region is CASRMTEMNTEAFF. CDR3 bases: TGTGCCAGCAGGATGACGGAGATGAACACTGAAGCTTTCTTT.

The genes are TRBV6-5 and TRBJ2-7; D is undetermined. V was shortened by 6 bases and J by 0 bases, with 12 bases between the two germline ends. Germline V lookup: CDR1 MNHEY, CDR2 SVGAGI. The CDR3 has 14 residues. The CDR3 DNA is TGTGCCAGCAGCCCCACCCCGAGCTCCTACGAGCAGTACTTC. It encodes CASSPTPSSYEQYF.

This clone occurred once. The chain has TRBV7-8 and TRBJ2-7; 7 nucleotides match TRBD2. CDR3 length: 15 amino acids. The trim removed 5 bases at V and 4 bases at J, leaving 11 bases unmatched. Per germline, CDR1 SGHVS and CDR2 FQNEAQ. The CDR3 sequence: CASSPRGEGNYEQYF. Written as DNA, the CDR3 is TGTGCCAGCAGCCCCCGAGGGGAGGGGAATTACGAGCAGTACTTC.

The chain carries TRBV27 and TRBJ2-2; the D gene is possibly TRBD2 (5 bases). This CDR3 region has 16 residues. CDR1 is MNHEY and CDR2 is SMNVEV in the germline V gene (reference sequence). V lost 5 bases, J lost 5 bases, and 18 bases lay in between. The CDR3, as DNA: TGTGCCAGCAGTCCACGCAGGCGGGCTCCAACCGGGGAGCTGTTTTTT. This codes for CASSPRRRAPTGELFF.

The V and J genes are TRBV5-5 and TRBJ2-1; D not certain. This CDR3 is built from 13 residues. The V end lost 2 bases, the J end lost 3 bases, and 6 bases lay between the germline ends. Looked up from germline, CDR1 is SGHKS and CDR2 is YYEKEE (reference sequence). The CDR3 protein is CASSFFSYNEQFF. The CDR3 DNA sequence: TGTGCCAGCAGCTTCTTCAGCTACAATGAGCAGTTCTTC.

The chain has TRBV28 and TRBJ2-1, with TRBD2 as a possible D gene (7 bases). Trimming stripped 6 bases from V and 2 bases from J, with 11 bases between. The CDR3 is 14 residues long. Germline CDR1 and CDR2: MDHEN and SYDVKM. The CDR3 loop reads CASRREGAYNEQFF. The CDR3 DNA reads TGTGCCAGCAGGAGGGAGGGGGCCTACAATGAGCAGTTCTTC.

The genes are TRBV5-1 and TRBJ2-3; TRBD2 might be the D (5 bases). This CDR3 has 16 amino acids. Trimming removed 1 base from V and 3 bases from J, with 15 bases in between. Germline V gene lookup returns CDR1 SGHRS and CDR2 YFSETQ. The CDR3 nucleotides read TGCGCCAGCAGCTTGAGCGGAAGGACTTTTACAGATACGCAGTATTTT. As protein: CASSLSGRTFTDTQYF.

This clone was observed a single time. The chain has TRBV27 and TRBJ1-1, with D possibly matching TRBD1 (5 bases). This CDR3 comprises 22 residues. With 5 bases removed from V and 6 bases from J, the gap between germline ends came to 40 bases. CDR1 MNHEY and CDR2 SMNVEV come from the germline V gene (reference sequence). CDR3 protein: CASSPRLGTGKPGGRTNAEAFF. CDR3 DNA sequence: TGTGCCAGCAGTCCTAGGTTGGGGACTGGGAAACCCGGAGGACGTACTAACGCTGAAGCTTTCTTT.